This TCR beta chain was identified during a study of control samples from healthy donors and cancer patients. Clones were read by immunoSEQ multiplex PCR, and TCRdb kept only the in-frame ones, dropping some. This table holds about 15,000 clones, about 80% found once. Trimming removed 4 bases from V and 3 bases from J, with 13 bases in between. Germline CDR1 is MGHRA and CDR2 is YSYEKL. This CDR3 has 14 amino acids. The source of this sequence is a female donor with lung cancer. Material for sequencing was formalin-fixed, paraffin-embedded tissue. The chain carries TRBV4-1 and TRBJ2-7; tentative D call: TRBD2 (6 bases). The CDR3 DNA is TGCGCCAGCAGCCGAGGTAGCGGACTCTACGAGCAGTACTTC. It encodes CASSRGSGLYEQYF.